The 2 T cell receptor beta chains below come from one sample, sequenced in a study of blood T cells in healthy people across ages (dated by TCRdb to between 2014 and 2017). Library prep was done by 5' RACE. TCRdb shows the sequencer as Illumina HiSeq 2500. A second PCR of roughly 7 to 11 cycles was performed with a sample-barcoded 5' primer and a J-beta primer mix. In-frame beta chains were kept once TCRdb had trimmed the public reads at Q25 with fastp and called clones with MiXCR. When rows share a CDR3 protein, they turn into one entry using the most common DNA and genes. The sample contains a few hundred thousand distinct CDR3 sequences, 45% to 65% of them found a single time. Around 53% of the sample goes to the ten largest clones. Sequencing used blood. These receptors came from a man in his fifties or sixties in good health.

V and J are TRBV7-3 and TRBJ2-3; no clear D. The CDR3 length is 14 residues. Germline values: CDR1 SGHTA, CDR2 FQGTGA. Trimming stripped 7 bases from V and 6 bases from J, with 17 bases between. The CDR3 loop reads CASNLVPKGDTQYF. Written as DNA, the CDR3 is TGTGCCAGCAACTTGGTACCTAAAGGCGATACGCAGTATTTT.

The chain has TRBV6-2 or TRBV6-3 and TRBJ2-1; TRBD2 agrees at 10 bases. V lost 6 bases, J lost 8 bases, and 7 bases stayed unmatched. The CDR3 covers 14 residues. Germline CDR1 and CDR2: MNHEY and SVGEGT. CDR3 DNA sequence: TGTGCCAGCAGACTAGCGGGAACCCACGATGAGCAGTTCTTC. This translates into CASRLAGTHDEQFF.